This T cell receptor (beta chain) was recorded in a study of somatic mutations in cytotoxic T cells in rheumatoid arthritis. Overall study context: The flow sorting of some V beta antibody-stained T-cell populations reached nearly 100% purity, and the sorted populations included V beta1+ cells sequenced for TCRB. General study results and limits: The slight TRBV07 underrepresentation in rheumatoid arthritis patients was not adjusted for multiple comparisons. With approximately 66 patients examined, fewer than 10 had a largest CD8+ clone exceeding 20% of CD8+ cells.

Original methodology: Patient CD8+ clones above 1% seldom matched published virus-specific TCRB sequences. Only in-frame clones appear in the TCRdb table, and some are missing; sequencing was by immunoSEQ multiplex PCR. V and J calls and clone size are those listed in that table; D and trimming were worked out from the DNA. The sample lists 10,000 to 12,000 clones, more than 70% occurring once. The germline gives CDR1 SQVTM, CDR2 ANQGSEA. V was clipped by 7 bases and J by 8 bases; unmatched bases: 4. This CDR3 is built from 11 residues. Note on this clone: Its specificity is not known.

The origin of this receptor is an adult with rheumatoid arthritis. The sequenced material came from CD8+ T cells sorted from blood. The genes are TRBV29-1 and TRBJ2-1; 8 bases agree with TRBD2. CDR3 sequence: CSAGTRDEQFF. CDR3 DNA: TGCAGCGCTGGGACTAGAGATGAGCAGTTCTTC.